A single T cell receptor beta chain is shown here with its context. Its antigen is as yet unknown. This sample is part of a study of cytomegalovirus exposure and HLA in healthy donors. Study context: The same platform as the approximately 700 first-cohort repertoires was used for the roughly 130 validation repertoires, a later analysis reported.

Trimming took off 3 bases at V and 0 bases at J, with 4 bases between the two ends. This CDR3 has 13 amino acids. The germline V gene encodes CDR1 KGHSH and CDR2 LQKENI. Study-level results: That first-cohort TCR clusters tended to co-occur in the 95 to 150 validation repertoires was found in a later analysis.

Only in-frame clones appear in the TCRdb table, and some are missing; sequencing was by immunoSEQ multiplex PCR. The data contain about 50,000 clones, 88% of them singletons. The source of this sequence is a woman aged 25 to 39 in good health and CMV-seronegative. V gene TRBV18 combines with J gene TRBJ2-3, with D hard to call. Sequencing was performed on PBMCs. The CDR3 loop is CASSPPSTDTQYF. CDR3 sequence (DNA): TGTGCCAGCTCACCCCCAAGCACAGATACGCAGTATTTT.